This is a list of T cell receptor beta chains from one sample in a study of T-cell reconstitution after alpha-beta-depleted transplantation in children. TCRdb redid the calling of the PCR reads with MiXCR, one entry per CDR3 protein. The table lists about 580,000 distinct CDR3 sequences, more than 20% of them singletons, with about a third in the top ten. The sequenced sample was PBMCs, obtained before TCRalphabeta/CD19-depleted stem cell transplant. These receptor sequences come from a boy under two years old with Wiskott-Aldrich syndrome, due to receive a stem cell transplant. CDR3s leave out the opening cysteine and the closing phenylalanine or tryptophan.

13	TRBV10-3	TRBJ2-1	AISESLAGANEQF
17	TRBV5-4	TRBJ1-5	ASSLAETGVGRSNQPQH
14	TRBV4-1	TRBJ2-5	ASSRVPGRRQETQY
14	TRBV10-3	TRBJ1-1	AISESRAGQGTEAF
12	TRBV7-9	TRBJ2-1	ASRTGQGSNEQF
13	TRBV4-1	TRBJ2-2	ASSQEGRLGGELF
10	TRBV29-1	TRBJ2-1	SAGGQYNEQF
13	TRBV7-9	TRBJ2-4	ATGTGHGAKNIQY
12	TRBV5-1	TRBJ2-7	ASSFIAGAYEQY
12	TRBV20-1	TRBJ2-7	SAVRDPSSYEQY
11	TRBV10-3	TRBJ2-2	AISEVLYRELF
14	TRBV11-2	TRBJ1-4	ASSNDRTGRSEKLF
16	TRBV5-1	TRBJ2-1	ASSSLVSGTGSKREQF
14	TRBV12-5	TRBJ2-7	ASGTSRHTLTYEQY
14	TRBV28	TRBJ1-6	ASSFTGQGWNSPLH
11	TRBV6-1	TRBJ2-7	ASHGDRSYEQY